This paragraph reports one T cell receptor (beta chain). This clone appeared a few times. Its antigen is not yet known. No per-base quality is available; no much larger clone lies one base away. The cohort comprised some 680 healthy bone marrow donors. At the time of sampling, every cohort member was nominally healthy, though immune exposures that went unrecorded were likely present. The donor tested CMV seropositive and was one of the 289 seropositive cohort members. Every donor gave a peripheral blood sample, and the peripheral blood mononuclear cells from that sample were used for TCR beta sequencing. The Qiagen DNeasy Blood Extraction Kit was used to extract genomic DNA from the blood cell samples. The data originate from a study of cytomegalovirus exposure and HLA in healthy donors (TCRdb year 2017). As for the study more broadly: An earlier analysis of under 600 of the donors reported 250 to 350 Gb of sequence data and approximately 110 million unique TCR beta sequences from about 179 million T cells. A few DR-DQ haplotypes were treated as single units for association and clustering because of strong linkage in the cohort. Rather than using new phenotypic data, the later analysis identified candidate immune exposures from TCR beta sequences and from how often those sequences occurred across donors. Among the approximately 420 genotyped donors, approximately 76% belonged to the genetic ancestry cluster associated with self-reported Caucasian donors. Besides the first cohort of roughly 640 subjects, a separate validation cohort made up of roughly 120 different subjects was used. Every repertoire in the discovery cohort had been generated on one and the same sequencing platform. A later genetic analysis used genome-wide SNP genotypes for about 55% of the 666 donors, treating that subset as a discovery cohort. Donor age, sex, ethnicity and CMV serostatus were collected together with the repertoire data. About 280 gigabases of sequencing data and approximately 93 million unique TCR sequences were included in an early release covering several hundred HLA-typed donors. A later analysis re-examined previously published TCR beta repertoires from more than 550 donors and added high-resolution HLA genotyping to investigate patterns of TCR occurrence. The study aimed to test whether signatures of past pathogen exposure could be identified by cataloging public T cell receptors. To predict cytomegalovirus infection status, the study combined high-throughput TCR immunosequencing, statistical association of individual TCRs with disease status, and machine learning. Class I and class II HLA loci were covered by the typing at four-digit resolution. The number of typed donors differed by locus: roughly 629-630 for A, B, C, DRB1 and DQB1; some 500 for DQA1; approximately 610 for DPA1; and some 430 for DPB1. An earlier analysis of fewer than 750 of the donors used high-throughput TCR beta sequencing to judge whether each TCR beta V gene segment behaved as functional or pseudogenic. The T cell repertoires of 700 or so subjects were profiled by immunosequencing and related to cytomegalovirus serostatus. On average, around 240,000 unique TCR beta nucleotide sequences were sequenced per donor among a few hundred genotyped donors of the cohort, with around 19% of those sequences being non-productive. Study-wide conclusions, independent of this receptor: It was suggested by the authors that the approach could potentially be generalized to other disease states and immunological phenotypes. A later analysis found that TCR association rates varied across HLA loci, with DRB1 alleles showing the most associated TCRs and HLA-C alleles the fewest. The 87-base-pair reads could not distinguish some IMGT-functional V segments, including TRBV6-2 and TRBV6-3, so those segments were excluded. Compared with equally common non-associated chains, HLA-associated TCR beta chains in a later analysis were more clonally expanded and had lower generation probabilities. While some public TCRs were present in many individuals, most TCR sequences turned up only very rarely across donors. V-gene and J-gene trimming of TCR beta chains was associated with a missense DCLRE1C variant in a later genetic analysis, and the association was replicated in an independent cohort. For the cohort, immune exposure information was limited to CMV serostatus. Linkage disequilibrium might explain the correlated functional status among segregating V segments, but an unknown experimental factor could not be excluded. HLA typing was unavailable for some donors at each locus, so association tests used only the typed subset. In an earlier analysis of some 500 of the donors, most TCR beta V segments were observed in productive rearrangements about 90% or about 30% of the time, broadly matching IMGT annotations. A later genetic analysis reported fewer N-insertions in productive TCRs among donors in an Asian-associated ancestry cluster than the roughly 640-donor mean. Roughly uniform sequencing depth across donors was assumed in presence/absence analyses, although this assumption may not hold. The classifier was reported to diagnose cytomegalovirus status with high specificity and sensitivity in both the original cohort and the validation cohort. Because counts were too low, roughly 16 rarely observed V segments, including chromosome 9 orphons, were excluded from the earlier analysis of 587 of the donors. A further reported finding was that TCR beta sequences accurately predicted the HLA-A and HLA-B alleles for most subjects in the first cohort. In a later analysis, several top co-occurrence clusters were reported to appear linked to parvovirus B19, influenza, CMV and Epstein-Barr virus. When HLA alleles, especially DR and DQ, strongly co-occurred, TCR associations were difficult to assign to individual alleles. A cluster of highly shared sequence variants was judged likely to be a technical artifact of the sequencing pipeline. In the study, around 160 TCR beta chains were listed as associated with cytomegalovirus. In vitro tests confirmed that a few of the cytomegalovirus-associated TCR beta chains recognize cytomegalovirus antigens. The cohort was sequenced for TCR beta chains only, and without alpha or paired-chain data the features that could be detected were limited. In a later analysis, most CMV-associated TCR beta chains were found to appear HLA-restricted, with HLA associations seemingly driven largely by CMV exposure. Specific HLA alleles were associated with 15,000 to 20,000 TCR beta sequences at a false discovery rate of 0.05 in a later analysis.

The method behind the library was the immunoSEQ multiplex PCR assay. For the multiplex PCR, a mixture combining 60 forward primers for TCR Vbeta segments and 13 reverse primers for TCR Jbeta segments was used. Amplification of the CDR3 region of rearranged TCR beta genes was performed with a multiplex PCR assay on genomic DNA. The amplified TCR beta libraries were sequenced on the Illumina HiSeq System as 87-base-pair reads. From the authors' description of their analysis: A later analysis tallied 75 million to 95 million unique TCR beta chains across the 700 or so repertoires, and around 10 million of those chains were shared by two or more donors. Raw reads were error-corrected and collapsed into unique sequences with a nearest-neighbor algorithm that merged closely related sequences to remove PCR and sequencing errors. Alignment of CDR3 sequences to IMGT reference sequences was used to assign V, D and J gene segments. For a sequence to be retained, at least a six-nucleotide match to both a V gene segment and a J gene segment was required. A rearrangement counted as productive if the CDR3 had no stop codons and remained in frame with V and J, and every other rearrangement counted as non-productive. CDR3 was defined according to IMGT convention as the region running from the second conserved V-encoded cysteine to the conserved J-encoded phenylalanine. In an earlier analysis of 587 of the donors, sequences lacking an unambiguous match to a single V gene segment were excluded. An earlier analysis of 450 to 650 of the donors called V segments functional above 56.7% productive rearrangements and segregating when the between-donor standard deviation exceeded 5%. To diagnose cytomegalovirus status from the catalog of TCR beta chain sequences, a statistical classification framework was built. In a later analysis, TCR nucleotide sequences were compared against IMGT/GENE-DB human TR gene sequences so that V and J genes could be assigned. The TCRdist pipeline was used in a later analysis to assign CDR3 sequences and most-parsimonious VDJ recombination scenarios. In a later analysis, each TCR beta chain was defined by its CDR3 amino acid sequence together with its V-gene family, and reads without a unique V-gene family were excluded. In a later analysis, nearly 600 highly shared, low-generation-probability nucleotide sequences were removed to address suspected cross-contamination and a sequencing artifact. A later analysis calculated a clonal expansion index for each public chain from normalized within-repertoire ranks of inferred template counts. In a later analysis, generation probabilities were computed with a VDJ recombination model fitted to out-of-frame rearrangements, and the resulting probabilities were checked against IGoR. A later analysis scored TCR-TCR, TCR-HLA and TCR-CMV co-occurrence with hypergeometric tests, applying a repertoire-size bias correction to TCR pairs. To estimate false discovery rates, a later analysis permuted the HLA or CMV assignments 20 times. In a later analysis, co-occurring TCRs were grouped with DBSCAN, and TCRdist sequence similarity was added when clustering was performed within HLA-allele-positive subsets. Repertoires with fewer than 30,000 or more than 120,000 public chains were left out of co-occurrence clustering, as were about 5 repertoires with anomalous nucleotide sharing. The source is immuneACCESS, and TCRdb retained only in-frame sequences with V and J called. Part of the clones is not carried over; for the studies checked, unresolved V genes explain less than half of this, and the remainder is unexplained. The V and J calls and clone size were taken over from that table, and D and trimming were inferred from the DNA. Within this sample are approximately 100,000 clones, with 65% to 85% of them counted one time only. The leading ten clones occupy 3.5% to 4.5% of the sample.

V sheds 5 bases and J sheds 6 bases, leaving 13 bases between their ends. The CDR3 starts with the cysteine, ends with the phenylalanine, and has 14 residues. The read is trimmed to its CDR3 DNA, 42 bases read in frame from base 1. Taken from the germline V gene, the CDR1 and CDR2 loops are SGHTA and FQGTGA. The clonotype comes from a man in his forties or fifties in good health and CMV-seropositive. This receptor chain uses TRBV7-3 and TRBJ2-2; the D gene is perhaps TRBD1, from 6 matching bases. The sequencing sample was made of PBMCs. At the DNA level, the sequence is TGTGCCAGCAGCCAAGGGACAAATGCCGGGGAGCTGTTTTTT. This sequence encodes CASSQGTNAGELFF. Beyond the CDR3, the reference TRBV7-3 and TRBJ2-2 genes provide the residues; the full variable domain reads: GAGVSQTPSNKVTEKGKYVELRCDPISGHTALYWYRQSLGQGPEFLIYFQGTGAADDSGLPNDRFFAVRPEGSVSTLKIQRTERGDSAVYLCASSQGTNAGELFFGEGSRLTVL.